This T cell receptor (beta chain) was profiled in a study of glioma-infiltrating T cells. Study results and limitations: Very few CDR3 sequences were shared between tissue and blood. Non-neoplastic patients had below-expected tissue-blood divergence, while all gliomas exceeded expectation.

As for this clonotype: As yet, its antigen is unknown.

Using RNA template, CDR3s of TCR alpha and beta were amplified with iRepertoire arm-PCR. Tissue mRNA or PBMC total RNA, roughly 90-450 ng, went into one-step reverse transcription and amplification. Via MiXCR, TCRdb re-called the multiplex PCR reads, giving one row per CDR3 protein. The repertoire has about 140,000 distinct CDR3 sequences, about 39% of them found once; the top ten carry around 20%. The CDR3 loop spans 11 amino acids. V lost 5 bases and J 5 bases, leaving 6 bases between the germline ends. This chain uses TRBV12-3 or TRBV12-4 with TRBJ1-1; D gene ambiguous. The receptor's source is a human donor with low-grade glioma or glioblastoma, undergoing nonglioma brain surgery, or in good health (not recorded which). Sequencing used glioma tissue, nonneoplastic brain tissue, or PBMCs (not recorded which). The CDR3: CASSIKTEAFF. CDR3 sequence (DNA): TGTGCCAGCAGTATCAAAACTGAAGCTTTCTTT.